The present T cell receptor (beta chain) was sequenced within a study of T cell changes during pregnancy in multiple sclerosis. CDR1 and CDR2 (germline): MNHEY, SMNVEV (reference sequence). The CDR3 is made up of 13 amino acids. V lost 3 bases and J 4 bases, leaving 10 bases between the germline ends. Profiling relied on immunoSEQ multiplex PCR, and the TCRdb table lists in-frame clones only, not all of them. The sample lists approximately 130,000 clones; under 95% were seen once. Sequences were derived from peripheral blood, sampled before pregnancy. The rearrangement uses TRBV27 and TRBJ2-7; tentative D call: TRBD1 (6 bases). This clonotype originated in a female donor with multiple sclerosis, enrolled in a pregnancy study. This chain's CDR3 is CASSFWGPYEQYF. CDR3 nucleotide sequence: TGTGCCAGCAGTTTTTGGGGGCCGTACGAGCAGTACTTC.